This passage covers 32 T cell receptor beta chains from one sample sequenced in a study of blood T cells in healthy people across ages. Primed by a sample-barcoded 5' primer and a J-beta primer mix, a second PCR proceeded for roughly 6 to 12 cycles. TCRdb used MiXCR to reprocess the 5' RACE reads, holding one entry per CDR3 protein. The sample shows roughly 1,700,000 distinct CDR3 sequences, roughly 28% of them seen only once. Sequenced: blood. The receptors here all came from a woman in her twenties or thirties in good health.

The V gene is TRBV28, the J gene TRBJ2-7, with unresolved D. TRBJ2-5 matches the DNA end more closely, so the J call is doubtful. This CDR3 region has 15 residues. Germline CDR1 and CDR2: MDHEN and SYDVKM. The CDR3 region has the DNA TGTGCCAGCAGGACGTGGGCAGATCCCCAAGAGACCCAGTACTTC. Protein sequence: CASRTWADPQETQYF.

This chain joins TRBV28 and TRBJ2-7, with 10 bases lining up with TRBD2. With 8 bases clipped from V and 5 bases from J, the junction kept 12 bases outside the gene matches. The CDR3 has 15 residues. Germline V lookup: CDR1 MDHEN, CDR2 SYDVKM. The CDR3 region is CASASGGANRHEQYF. DNA of the CDR3: TGTGCCAGCGCCAGCGGGGGGGCCAATCGACACGAGCAGTACTTC.

This clonotype was seen more than once but under ten times. The chain employs TRBV3-1 and TRBJ1-5, with TRBD1 identical over 9 bases. The length of the CDR3 is 17 residues. V trimming: 0 bases; J trimming: 6 bases; junction bases outside the gene matches: 9. Per the germline V gene, CDR1 is LGHDT and CDR2 is YNNKEL (reference sequence). CDR3 residues: CASSQEGEGQGLQPQHF. DNA of the CDR3: TGTGCCAGCAGCCAAGAGGGGGAGGGACAGGGCCTTCAGCCCCAGCATTTT.

Only a few counts were recorded for this clonotype. V is TRBV7-8 and J is TRBJ2-7; TRBD2 matches 7 bases. The CDR3 has 22 amino acids. V gave up 5 bases and J gave up 4 bases; unmatched junction bases: 32. Germline CDR1 reads SGHVS; CDR2 reads FQNEAQ. For the CDR3, the DNA is TGTGCCAGCAGCCTCGGAGCCCGTGTGCGCGGGAGCGGGTCTTCCAGAACGTACGAGCAGTACTTC. Protein product: CASSLGARVRGSGSSRTYEQYF.

This clonotype was detected a few times. This chain uses TRBV6-1 with TRBJ2-7, with D perhaps TRBD1 (6 bases). Germline values: CDR1 MNHNS, CDR2 SASEGT. Trimming shortened V by 6 bases and J by 2 bases, and 17 bases separated the two germline ends. This CDR3 contains 15 residues. The CDR3, as DNA: TGTGCCAGCAGCTCCGGACAGACCGGGGCCTACGAGCAGTACTTC. This codes for CASSSGQTGAYEQYF.

This clonotype was counted many times. The genes are TRBV4-3 and TRBJ2-1; TRBD1 might be the D (6 bases). The CDR3 runs to 14 residues. Trimming left V 0 bases short and J 7 bases short, with 10 bases between. The germline gives CDR1 LGHNA, CDR2 YSLEER. This CDR3 reads CASSQDLTGNEQFF. CDR3 DNA: TGCGCCAGCAGCCAAGATTTAACAGGGAATGAGCAGTTCTTC.

This clonotype has a handful of counts. The chain is built from TRBV6-1 and TRBJ2-1; D is possibly TRBD2 (5 bases). Trimming shortened V by 7 bases and J by 5 bases, and 18 bases separated the two germline ends. Per the germline V gene, CDR1 is MNHNS and CDR2 is SASEGT. This CDR3 region has 15 residues. The CDR3 DNA reads TGTGCCAGCACCCCGGGCCAGCGGACGAACAATGAGCAGTTCTTC. Its protein product is CASTPGQRTNNEQFF.

Here the CDR3 DNA reads TGTGCCAGCAGCCGTAGCGGGGGGTTCCCGGGAAACACCGGGGAGCTGTTTTTT. As protein: CASSRSGGFPGNTGELFF. V and J are TRBV3-1 and TRBJ2-2; the match to TRBD2 covers 10 bases. The CDR3 runs to 18 residues. V lost 4 bases, J lost 2 bases, and 10 bases stayed unmatched. From germline, CDR1 is LGHDT and CDR2 YNNKEL (reference sequence). The variable domain in full, completed from reference TRBV3-1 and TRBJ2-2, reads DTAVSQTPKYLVTQMGNDKSIKCEQNLGHDTMYWYKQDSKKFLKIMFSYNNKELIINETVPNRFSPKSPDKAHLNLHINSLELGDSAVYFCASSRSGGFPGNTGELFFGEGSRLTVL.

The table lists this clonotype with a few counts. The rearrangement links TRBV5-1 to TRBJ2-3; TRBD2 might be the D (6 bases). The germline V and J ends were trimmed by 0 bases and 6 bases, with 11 bases remaining between them. Germline V gene lookup returns CDR1 SGHRS and CDR2 YFSETQ. The CDR3 consists of 14 residues. The CDR3 reads CASSLALARDTQYF. The CDR3 DNA reads as TGCGCCAGCAGCTTGGCCCTAGCGAGGGATACGCAGTATTTT.

The rearrangement joins TRBV7-9 to TRBJ1-6, with a possible D match to TRBD1 (5 bases). The CDR3 spans 13 residues. V lost 4 bases, J lost 7 bases, and 8 bases lay in between. Per germline, CDR1 SEHNR and CDR2 FQNEAQ (reference sequence). CDR3 DNA sequence: TGTGCCAGCAGCTCGGGGGTGAATTCACCCCTCCACTTT. It yields the protein CASSSGVNSPLHF.

This clonotype was seen more than once but under ten times. This sequence joins TRBV5-1 and TRBJ1-1, with D perhaps matching TRBD1 (5 bases). V lost 4 bases, J lost 4 bases, and 17 bases lay in between. The CDR3 covers 15 residues. Germline-derived CDR1 and CDR2 are SGHRS and YFSETQ. CDR3 loop: CASSGRGGWSTEAFF. The DNA for the CDR3 is TGCGCCAGCAGCGGACGGGGCGGTTGGAGCACTGAAGCTTTCTTT.

The chain has TRBV28 and TRBJ2-5, with D possibly being TRBD1 (6 bases). The DNA end is a closer match to TRBJ2-7, so the J assignment may be wrong. The CDR3 runs to 14 residues. Germline CDR1 MDHEN, CDR2 SYDVKM. CDR3 DNA sequence: TGTGCCAGCAGGGAAGCGTGGGGGCGTTACGAGCAGTACTTC. Translation gives CASREAWGRYEQYF.

This clonotype was seen more than once but under ten times. V is TRBV7-8 and J is TRBJ2-3; D possibly corresponds to TRBD1 (6 bases). The CDR3 runs 16 residues. V lost 3 bases to trimming and J lost 5 bases, with 18 bases between them. CDR1 SGHVS and CDR2 FQNEAQ come from the germline V gene. CDR3 region: CASSFDNNEQGDTQYF. DNA for the CDR3: TGTGCCAGCAGCTTTGATAACAACGAACAGGGAGATACGCAGTATTTT.

V and J are TRBV6-5 and TRBJ2-4; possible D gene TRBD2, 5 bases. The CDR3 is made up of 14 amino acids. Trimming left V 2 bases short and J 3 bases short, with 8 bases between. Germline assignment: CDR1 MNHEY and CDR2 SVGAGI. CDR3 residues: CASSYPGNKNIQYF. The CDR3 nucleotides read TGTGCCAGCAGTTACCCCGGGAACAAAAACATTCAGTACTTC.

This clonotype appeared many times. A much larger clone differs from this one at a single base, so this may be a read error. The chain employs TRBV20-1 and TRBJ2-6, with D possibly TRBD1 on 5 matching bases. Germline V gives CDR1 DFQATT, CDR2 SNEGSKA (reference sequence). The CDR3 has 14 residues. CDR3 bases: TGCAGTGCGTTCTCAGACTCTGGGGCCAACGTCCGGACTTTC. Encoded protein: CSAFSDSGANVRTF.

V usage is TRBV20-1 and J usage is TRBJ1-5; no reliable D call. Germline V CDR1 and CDR2: DFQATT, SNEGSKA (reference sequence). This CDR3 comprises 12 residues. V lost 3 bases, J lost 5 bases, and 8 bases lay in between. The CDR3 coding sequence is TGCAGTGCTAGGAGGACGGATCAGCCCCAGCATTTT. Translated: CSARRTDQPQHF.

This clonotype was observed a few times. The chain carries TRBV10-2 and TRBJ1-5; D may be TRBD1 (5 bases). V was pared by 8 bases and J by 13 bases, with 21 bases between. The CDR3 is 13 residues long. The germline V gene encodes CDR1 WSHSY and CDR2 SAAADI. As DNA, the CDR3 is TGCGCCAGCTCACCAGGGTATGAGACGAGACAGCATTTT. It yields the protein CASSPGYETRQHF.

This clonotype was seen ten or more times. V usage is TRBV7-9 and J usage is TRBJ2-7, with a possible D match to TRBD2 (7 bases). Germline V lookup: CDR1 SEHNR, CDR2 FQNEAQ (reference sequence). The CDR3 is made up of 15 amino acids. V was trimmed by 5 bases and J by 4 bases, leaving 18 bases between them. The CDR3 here is CASSPRLSGTYEQYF. CDR3 DNA: TGTGCCAGCAGCCCCCGCCTCAGCGGGACATACGAGCAGTACTTC.

This clonotype has more than one count but fewer than ten. The rearrangement uses TRBV7-2 and TRBJ2-1; 10 bases are shared with TRBD2. Germline-derived CDR1 and CDR2 are SGHTA and FQGNSA. The CDR3 is 20 amino acids. V shed 3 bases and J 5 bases; nucleotides not matched to a gene: 19. CDR3 loop: CASSLSSGGARAGGDNEQFF. CDR3 DNA: TGTGCCAGCAGCTTGAGCTCAGGGGGCGCACGAGCGGGAGGGGACAATGAGCAGTTCTTC.

This clonotype was seen only a few times. The chain links TRBV29-1 to TRBJ2-5; D perhaps matches TRBD1 (5 bases). This CDR3 spans 12 amino acids. Germline CDR1 and CDR2: SQVTM and ANQGSEA. V was clipped by 4 bases and J by 4 bases, with 10 bases between them. The CDR3 here is CSVVPRGETQYF. The CDR3 coding sequence is TGCAGCGTTGTCCCTAGGGGAGAGACCCAGTACTTC.

This clonotype was detected only a few times. The chain recombines TRBV28 with TRBJ2-1; D is possibly TRBD1 or TRBD2 (5 bases each). The germline V and J ends were trimmed by 5 bases and 10 bases, with 18 bases remaining between them. The V gene's germline CDR1 is MDHEN and CDR2 SYDVKM. This CDR3 is 14 amino acids long. CDR3 residues: CASSPPGRSYEQFF. CDR3 coding DNA: TGTGCCAGCAGTCCCCCGGGACGGTCCTACGAGCAGTTCTTC.

The chain recombines TRBV11-2 with TRBJ2-1; D may match TRBD1 or TRBD2 (5 bases each). Germline V gene data show CDR1 as SGHAT and CDR2 as FQNNGV. The CDR3 covers 15 residues. The V and J ends lost 5 bases and 7 bases respectively, with 18 bases between them. This chain's CDR3 is CASSPWAGTANEQFF. The CDR3 bases are TGTGCCAGCAGCCCCTGGGCCGGGACCGCAAATGAGCAGTTCTTC.

This clonotype was counted a few times. V gene TRBV12-3 or TRBV12-4 combines with J gene TRBJ1-4; 7 bases agree with TRBD1. The V and J ends lost 6 bases and 8 bases, in that order; junction bases with no gene match: 9. The CDR3 sequence is 14 residues long. CDR3 region: CASSQTGSWEKLFF. The CDR3 nucleotides read TGTGCCAGCAGCCAGACAGGGTCTTGGGAAAAACTGTTTTTT.

A single count supports this clonotype. The chain has TRBV25-1 and TRBJ2-1; D may be TRBD2 (6 bases). The CDR3 contains 15 residues. Germline V gene sequence: CDR1 MGHDK, CDR2 SYGVNS. Deletions cut 2 bases from V and 5 bases from J, with 13 bases between. The CDR3 reads CASSEPISGNNEQFF. CDR3 in DNA: TGTGCCAGCAGTGAACCGATTAGCGGCAACAATGAGCAGTTCTTC.

V is TRBV20-1 and J is TRBJ2-7; tentatively, D is TRBD1 (6 bases). V was cut by 7 bases and J by 1 base, with 14 bases left in between. The CDR3 extends over 13 amino acids. Germline lookup yields CDR1 DFQATT and CDR2 SNEGSKA (reference sequence). The CDR3 reads CSVDRSSSYEQYF. The CDR3 nucleotides read TGCAGTGTCGACAGGTCTTCTTCCTACGAGCAGTACTTC.

The J gene is TRBJ1-1, the V gene TRBV6-4, with 8 bases fitting TRBD1. The CDR3 consists of 14 residues. The ends lost 7 bases at V and 5 bases at J; junction bases unmatched: 9. Germline CDR1 and CDR2: MRHNA and SNTAGT. CDR3 DNA: TGTGCCAGCACCCGAAACAGGGGGGATACTGAAGCTTTCTTT. As protein: CASTRNRGDTEAFF.

This clonotype was recorded many times. This rearrangement joins TRBV29-1 to TRBJ1-1; the match to TRBD1 covers 8 bases. CDR1 SQVTM and CDR2 ANQGSEA come from the germline V gene. The length of the CDR3 is 17 residues. Unmatched junction bases numbered 11, after V lost 1 base and J lost 1 base. CDR3 in amino acids: CSVEGGSTGVANTEAFF. The CDR3 DNA reads as TGCAGCGTTGAAGGGGGATCGACAGGGGTGGCGAACACTGAAGCTTTCTTT.

Only one count was recorded for this clonotype. The V gene is TRBV13, the J gene TRBJ2-3; D may be TRBD2 (6 bases). The CDR3 runs 15 residues. CDR1 is PRHDT and CDR2 is FYEKMQ in the germline V gene (reference sequence). Trimming left V 2 bases short and J 3 bases short, with 12 bases between. CDR3 in amino acids: CASSLKGGTTDTQYF. The DNA for the CDR3 is TGTGCCAGCAGCTTAAAGGGCGGGACTACAGATACGCAGTATTTT.

The J gene is TRBJ2-3, the V gene TRBV6-1; the D call may be TRBD1 or TRBD2 (5 bases each). CDR3 length: 15 amino acids. Germline V CDR1 and CDR2: MNHNS, SASEGT. Trimming took 6 bases from V and 0 from J, leaving 13 bases between them. CDR3 sequence reads: CASRRGGPSTDTQYF. As DNA, the CDR3 is TGTGCCAGCAGAAGGGGCGGGCCTAGCACAGATACGCAGTATTTT.

This clonotype was recorded at least ten times. This chain joins TRBV5-1 and TRBJ2-7, with TRBD2 identical over 7 bases. CDR1 SGHRS and CDR2 YFSETQ come from the germline V gene. Trimming took 3 bases from V and 0 from J; bases not matched to a gene: 6. There are 15 residues in the CDR3. The CDR3 is CASSSGLGSSYEQYF. The CDR3 nucleotides read TGCGCCAGCAGCTCTGGACTAGGGAGCTCCTACGAGCAGTACTTC. Supplemented by reference TRBV5-1 and TRBJ2-7, the full variable domain reads KAGVTQTPRYLIKTRGQQVTLSCSPISGHRSVSWYQQTPGQGLQFLFEYFSETQRNKGNFPGRFSGRQFSNSRSEMNVSTLELGDSALYLCASSSGLGSSYEQYFGPGTRLTVT.

This clonotype has only a few counts. The genes are TRBV5-6 and TRBJ1-2; 7 nucleotides match TRBD1. J gave up 4 bases and V 2 bases, and 11 bases lay outside the gene matches. The germline V gene encodes CDR1 SGHDT and CDR2 YYEEEE. The CDR3 has 16 residues. CDR3 sequence: CASSLTKQGTSYGYTF. DNA for the CDR3: TGTGCCAGCAGCTTAACCAAACAGGGGACGTCCTATGGCTACACCTTC.

This CDR3 reads CASSSRPDEAYSPLHF. The CDR3, as DNA: TGTGCCAGCAGCTCCAGGCCAGACGAGGCATATTCACCCCTCCACTTT. The rearrangement links TRBV7-9 to TRBJ1-6, with unresolved D. V dropped 4 bases and J dropped 8 bases, with 18 bases sitting between them. The CDR3 consists of 16 residues. CDR1 and CDR2 (germline): SEHNR, FQNEAQ (reference sequence).